This T cell receptor beta chain was retrieved from a study of blood T cell repertoires in COVID-19. Overall study context: Nucleic acid was either cDNA or gDNA, and it came from T cells, B-cell-depleted T cells, or PBMCs.

Original processing notes: Estimation of nucleated cell counts was performed using reference gene primer amplification. The data were produced by immunoSEQ multiplex PCR, yet TCRdb's version contains in-frame clones alone and is incomplete. V, J and clone size were drawn from that table, and D and trimming were deduced from the DNA. The sample carries roughly 75,000 clones, roughly four fifths recorded once. Germline V lookup: CDR1 PRHDT, CDR2 FYEKMQ (reference sequence). V was pared by 5 bases and J by 6 bases, with 11 bases of the junction left unmatched. This CDR3 has 16 amino acids. The chain employs TRBV13 and TRBJ2-1, with TRBD1 identical over 9 bases. The receptor was derived from a man in his 70s with acute or convalescent COVID-19. The sequenced material came from peripheral blood. The CDR3 here is CASSLYRGRGANEQFF. The CDR3 DNA sequence: TGTGCCAGCAGCCTTTACAGGGGGCGCGGAGCCAATGAGCAGTTCTTC.